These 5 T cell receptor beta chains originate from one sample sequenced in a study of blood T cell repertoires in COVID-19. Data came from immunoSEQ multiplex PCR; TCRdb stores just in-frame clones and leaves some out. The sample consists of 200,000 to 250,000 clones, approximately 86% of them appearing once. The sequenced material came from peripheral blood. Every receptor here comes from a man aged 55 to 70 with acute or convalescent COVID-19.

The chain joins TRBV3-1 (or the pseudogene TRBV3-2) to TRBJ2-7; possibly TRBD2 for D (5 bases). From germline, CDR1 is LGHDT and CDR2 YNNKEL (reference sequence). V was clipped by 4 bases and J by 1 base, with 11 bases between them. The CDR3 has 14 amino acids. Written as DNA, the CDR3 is TGTGCCAGCAGCCGCCGACGGAGGTCCTACGAGCAGTACTTC. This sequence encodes CASSRRRRSYEQYF.

CDR3 region: CASSQEVRPSGELFF. For the CDR3, the DNA is TGTGCCAGCAGCCAGGAGGTACGGCCGTCCGGGGAGCTGTTTTTT. The chain couples TRBV6-5 to TRBJ2-2, with D maybe TRBD2 (5 bases). This CDR3 spans 15 amino acids. Per the germline V gene, CDR1 is MNHEY and CDR2 is SVGAGI. The germline V and J ends were trimmed by 6 bases and 6 bases, with 17 bases remaining between them.

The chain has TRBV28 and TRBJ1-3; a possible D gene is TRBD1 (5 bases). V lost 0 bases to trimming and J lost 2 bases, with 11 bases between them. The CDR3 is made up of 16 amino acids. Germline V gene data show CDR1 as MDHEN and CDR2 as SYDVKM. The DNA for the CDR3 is TGTGCCAGCAGTTTATGGGGGGGGAGGGCTGGAAACACCATATATTTT. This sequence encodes CASSLWGGRAGNTIYF.

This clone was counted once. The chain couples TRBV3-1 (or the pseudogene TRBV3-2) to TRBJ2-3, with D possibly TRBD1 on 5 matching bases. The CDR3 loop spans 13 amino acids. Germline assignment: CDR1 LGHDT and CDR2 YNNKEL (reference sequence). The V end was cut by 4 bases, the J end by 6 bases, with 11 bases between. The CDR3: CASSRVAGDTQYF. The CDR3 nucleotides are TGTGCCAGCAGCCGCGTGGCAGGGGATACGCAGTATTTT.

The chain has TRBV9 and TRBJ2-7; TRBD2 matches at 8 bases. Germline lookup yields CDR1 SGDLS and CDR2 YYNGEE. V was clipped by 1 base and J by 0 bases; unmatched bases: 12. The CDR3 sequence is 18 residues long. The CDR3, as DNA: TGTGCCAGCAGCGTACTAGTGAAGCGGGGGACTCCCTCCTACGAGCAGTACTTC. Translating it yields CASSVLVKRGTPSYEQYF.